This record covers a single TCR beta chain. V shed 4 bases and J 4 bases; nucleotides not matched to a gene: 5. This CDR3 has 15 amino acids. CDR1 is SGHTA and CDR2 is FQGNSA in the germline V gene. These data come from a study of blood T cell repertoires in COVID-19. Study-level information: Spain, Italy and the United States supplied samples that represented acute and convalescent COVID-19. T cells, B-cell-depleted T cells, or PBMCs provided the cDNA or gDNA that served as material.

Authors' data handling: For nucleated cells, counts were estimated from reference gene primer amplification. Sequencing was performed with immunoSEQ multiplex PCR; in TCRdb, only in-frame clones are kept and a portion is missing. The V and J calls and clone size were taken over from that table, and D and trimming were inferred from the DNA. This sample carries some 170,000 clones, approximately 81% of them seen once, and the ten largest clones take around 1.1%. The J gene is TRBJ2-1, the V gene TRBV7-2, with TRBD1 matching over 9 bases. The sample consisted of peripheral blood. This clonotype was sampled from a man aged 40-50 years with acute or convalescent COVID-19. CDR3 loop: CASSWGQGGYNEQFF. DNA of the CDR3: TGTGCCAGCAGCTGGGGACAGGGTGGTTACAATGAGCAGTTCTTC. Full variable domain (rest looked up from reference TRBV7-2 and TRBJ2-1): GAGVSQSPSNKVTEKGKDVELRCDPISGHTALYWYRQSLGQGLEFLIYFQGNSAPDKSGLPSDRFSAERTGGSVSTLTIQRTQQEDSAVYLCASSWGQGGYNEQFFGPGTRLTVL.